This entry features one T cell receptor (beta chain) sequence. Its antigen is unidentified. Other DNA sequences in the same sample also yield this CDR3. This sample is part of a study of shared clonotypes between healthy human individuals. Notes on the study in general: Among the subsets, naive ones generally showed larger estimated richness than memory ones.

The CDR3 is made up of 15 amino acids. Trimming removed 5 bases at V and 0 bases at J, with 10 bases between. Germline CDR1 SNHLY, CDR2 FYNNEI. Method: immunoSEQ multiplex PCR; TCRdb's copy keeps in-frame clones and lacks some. This sample carries fewer than 3 million clones, 85% to 95% of them seen once, and the ten largest clones take approximately 0.4%. The clonotype originates from a man aged 18 to 35 in good health. Some clones in this sample may be carry-over from other donors' samples. Sequences were obtained from naive CD4+ T cells from PBMCs. Subset meaning: CD45RA+ positively selected. The chain is built from TRBV2 and TRBJ2-2, with D tentatively TRBD1 (5 bases). The DNA of the CDR3 is TGTGCCAGCAGTCCAGACAGCGCGAACACCGGGGAGCTGTTTTTT. Translating gives CASSPDSANTGELFF.